In its sample, the clone carrying this TCR beta chain was seen a few times. Its antigen is still unknown. This sample stems from a study of cytomegalovirus exposure and HLA in healthy donors. As for the study in general: Tens of millions of unique TCRs from HLA-typed donors made up an early data release. Findings and caveats of the study: TCR association rates varied by HLA locus in a later analysis, with DRB1 highest and HLA-C lowest. Some TCR beta chains (roughly 150 of them) were listed as cytomegalovirus-associated. There were reportedly fewer N-insertions in an Asian-associated ancestry cluster than the approximately 670-donor mean, in a later analysis.

The PCR had 60 Vbeta and 13 Jbeta primers. Sequencing was performed with immunoSEQ multiplex PCR; in TCRdb, only in-frame clones are kept and a portion is missing. The table shows about 130,000 clones, with less than 85% occurring only once. The V gene lost 5 bases and the J gene lost 3 bases, with 13 bases spanning the gap. Germline-derived CDR1 and CDR2 are MDHEN and SYDVKM. CDR3 size: 14 residues. The chain joins TRBV28 to TRBJ1-2; D unclear. Source material: PBMCs. The sequence was obtained from a middle-aged woman in good health and CMV-seropositive. CDR3 sequence reads: CASSQRQEHYGYTF. CDR3 sequence (DNA): TGTGCCAGCAGTCAAAGGCAGGAACACTATGGCTACACCTTC.